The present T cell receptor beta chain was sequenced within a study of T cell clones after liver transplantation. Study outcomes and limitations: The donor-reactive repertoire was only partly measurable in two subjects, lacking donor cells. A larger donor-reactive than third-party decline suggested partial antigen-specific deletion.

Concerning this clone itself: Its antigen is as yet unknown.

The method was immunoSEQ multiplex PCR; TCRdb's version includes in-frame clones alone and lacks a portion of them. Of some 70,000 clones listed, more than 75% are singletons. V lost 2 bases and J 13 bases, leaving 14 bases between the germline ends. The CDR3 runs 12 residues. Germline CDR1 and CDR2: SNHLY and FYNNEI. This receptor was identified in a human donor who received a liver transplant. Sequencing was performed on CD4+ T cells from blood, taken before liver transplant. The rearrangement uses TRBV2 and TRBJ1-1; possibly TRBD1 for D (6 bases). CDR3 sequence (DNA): TGTGCCAGCAGTGAATCCGGGCAGGGGAGTTTCTTT. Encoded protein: CASSESGQGSFF.